This T cell receptor (beta chain) was profiled in a study of blood T cells in healthy people across ages. Ten or more counts support this clonotype. A sample-barcoded 5' primer and a J-beta primer mix were used in a second PCR of about 6 to 12 cycles. Every individual sample yielded 3 million or more paired-end reads (each containing CDR3). MiXCR was run by TCRdb on the 5' RACE reads, yielding one entry per CDR3 protein. The sample lists about 1 million distinct CDR3 sequences, 40% to 45% occurring once. The germline V gene has CDR1 ENHRY and CDR2 SYGVKD. The V gene end was trimmed by 3 bases and the J gene end by 4 bases; junction bases not matched to a gene: 11. The CDR3 totals 16 residues.

This chain links TRBV10-3 with TRBJ2-7, with TRBD1 matching 8 bases. The receptor was isolated from a woman in her sixties or seventies in good health. Sequenced sample: blood. CDR3 loop: CAISDNSERTGYEQYF. The DNA for the CDR3 is TGTGCCATCAGTGACAACTCGGAGCGGACAGGGTACGAGCAGTACTTC.